One and the same sample provided the 16 T cell receptor beta chains below, sequenced in a study of CD8+CD57+ T cells in acquired aplastic anemia. According to the study, genomic DNA was the template for TCR beta VDJ and CDR3 profiling. TCRdb reanalysed the reads using MiXCR and keeps one entry per CDR3 protein. The sample consists of 80,000 to 100,000 distinct CDR3 sequences, approximately 73% of them appearing once. Sequencing was done on patients that had shown CD8+CD57+ cell expansion by flow cytometry. Input material: sorted CD4+, CD8+, or CD8+CD57+ T cells (not recorded which) from PBMCs. The source of these receptors is a human donor with aplastic anemia.

This clonotype was detected ten times or more. This chain joins TRBV7-9 and TRBJ1-2; D is uncertain. CDR3 length equals 11 residues. Germline V gene lookup returns CDR1 SEHNR and CDR2 FQNEAQ (reference sequence). V lost 4 bases and J 3 bases, leaving 3 bases between the germline ends. CDR3 sequence: CASSSDYGYTF. The CDR3 region has the DNA TGTGCCAGCAGCTCGGACTATGGCTACACCTTC.

The rearrangement joins TRBV19 to TRBJ2-7, with D hard to call. Trimming removed 6 bases at V and 0 bases at J, with 12 bases between. This CDR3 contains 14 residues. Germline CDR1 and CDR2: LNHDA and SQIVND (reference sequence). The CDR3 nucleotides read TGTGCCAGTAGCATCGGCCTTTGCTCCTACGAGCAGTACTTC. The encoded protein is CASSIGLCSYEQYF.

This clonotype was recorded a few times. The V call is TRBV10-2, the J call TRBJ2-1; the D gene is possibly TRBD1 (5 bases). V was pared by 3 bases and J by 5 bases, with 11 bases between. The CDR3 runs 14 residues. The germline gives CDR1 WSHSY, CDR2 SAAADI. As DNA, the CDR3 is TGCGCCAGCAGTGACCCGGACACTGACAATGAGCAGTTCTTC. This translates into CASSDPDTDNEQFF.

The chain uses TRBV2 and TRBJ1-6, with D unresolved. The germline V gene encodes CDR1 SNHLY and CDR2 FYNNEI. Trimming removed 6 bases at V and 10 bases at J, with 19 bases between. CDR3 length: 15 amino acids. CDR3 in DNA: TGTGCCAGCAGCGCGAGTGGGGTTGGTGGGTCACCCCTCCACTTT. It translates to CASSASGVGGSPLHF.

V and J are TRBV7-9 and TRBJ1-3, with 8 nucleotides matching TRBD1. J gave up 8 bases and V 5 bases, and 5 bases lay outside the gene matches. The CDR3 is made up of 13 amino acids. CDR1 and CDR2 from the germline V gene are SEHNR and FQNEAQ (reference sequence). CDR3 in amino acids: CASSPGQGDTIYF. CDR3 DNA sequence: TGTGCCAGCAGCCCCGGACAGGGAGACACCATATATTTT.

The rearrangement uses TRBV5-5 and TRBJ2-5; no firm D call. Trimming left V 2 bases short and J 7 bases short, with 15 bases between. CDR1 SGHKS and CDR2 YYEKEE come from the germline V gene (reference sequence). The CDR3 loop spans 14 amino acids. The CDR3 reads CASSLGFDVGTQYF. The CDR3, as DNA: TGTGCCAGCAGCTTAGGGTTTGACGTAGGGACCCAGTACTTC.

The sample holds a few counts of this clonotype. The chain uses TRBV2 and TRBJ1-3, with 10 bases aligning to TRBD1. CDR1 and CDR2 from the germline V gene are SNHLY and FYNNEI. This CDR3 is built from 15 residues. Losses at the gene ends were 5 bases for V and 3 bases for J; bases not matched to a gene: 4. CDR3 sequence (DNA): TGTGCCAGCAGTCCCGGGACAGGGGATGGAAACACCATATATTTT. Translated: CASSPGTGDGNTIYF. The whole variable domain, remainder taken from reference TRBV2 and TRBJ1-3, is EPEVTQTPSHQVTQMGQEVILRCVPISNHLYFYWYRQILGQKVEFLVSFYNNEISEKSEIFDDQFSVERPDGSNFTLKIRSTKLEDSAMYFCASSPGTGDGNTIYFGEGSWLTVV.

This chain joins TRBV10-3 and TRBJ1-5, with D hard to call. V lost 0 bases and J lost 0, with 18 bases in between. The CDR3 has 19 amino acids. The germline V gene encodes CDR1 ENHRY and CDR2 SYGVKD. DNA of the CDR3: TGTGCCATCAGTGAGTCGCCAATCTATGCAGGTTATAGCAATCAGCCCCAGCATTTT. Protein: CAISESPIYAGYSNQPQHF.

The DNA for the CDR3 is TGCGCCTGCCAAGTGAGATCGGGGGGCAATCAGCCCCAGCATTTT. Protein: CACQVRSGGNQPQHF. The J gene is TRBJ1-5, the V gene TRBV10-2; D perhaps matches TRBD1 (5 bases). V was trimmed by 11 bases and J by 2 bases, leaving 19 bases between them. Germline V lookup: CDR1 WSHSY, CDR2 SAAADI. The CDR3 length is 15 residues.

The V call is TRBV10-3, the J call TRBJ1-6; 7 bases line up with TRBD1. The germline CDR1 and CDR2 sequences are ENHRY and SYGVKD. The CDR3 has 15 amino acids. V lost 5 bases and J lost 5; bases outside the gene matches: 6. The chain's CDR3 is CAISPRDSDNSPLHF. The CDR3 DNA reads as TGTGCCATCAGTCCTCGGGACAGCGATAATTCACCCCTCCACTTT.

The V and J genes are TRBV20-1 and TRBJ2-1; D might be TRBD2 (7 bases). The CDR3 contains 17 residues. Germline V gene data show CDR1 as DFQATT and CDR2 as SNEGSKA (reference sequence). V was cut by 0 bases and J by 9 bases, with 24 bases left in between. The CDR3 nucleotides read TGCAGTGCTAGAGATCTCTACGCGGGGGCGCCCTCAGGTGAGCAGTTCTTC. Its protein is CSARDLYAGAPSGEQFF.

This chain uses TRBV14 with TRBJ1-6; D might be TRBD1 (5 bases). Trimming removed 3 bases from V and 8 bases from J, with 14 bases in between. The CDR3 is 15 amino acids. The germline gives CDR1 SGHDN, CDR2 FVKESK. The CDR3 here is CASSHRQGQDSPLHF. In nucleotides, the CDR3 is TGTGCCAGCAGCCATAGGCAGGGCCAAGATTCACCCCTCCACTTT.

The chain links TRBV20-1 to TRBJ1-5; D is perhaps TRBD1 (5 bases). The CDR3 runs to 13 residues. V lost 5 bases and J lost 1, with 9 bases in between. Germline lookup yields CDR1 DFQATT and CDR2 SNEGSKA (reference sequence). As DNA, the CDR3 is TGCAGTGCTGGGAGGGACAGCAATCAGCCCCAGCATTTT. Encoded protein: CSAGRDSNQPQHF.

The chain recombines TRBV19 with TRBJ1-1; TRBD1 might be the D (5 bases). Between the trimmed V and J ends, which lost 7 bases and 0 bases, there was a span of 18 bases. CDR3 length equals 16 residues. From germline, CDR1 is LNHDA and CDR2 SQIVND (reference sequence). CDR3 loop: CASMALVGTMNTEAFF. The CDR3 nucleotides are TGTGCCAGTATGGCACTGGTCGGGACCATGAACACTGAAGCTTTCTTT.

V and J are TRBV11-1 and TRBJ2-5; D not resolved. V dropped 8 bases and J dropped 1 base, with 17 bases sitting between them. There are 15 residues in the CDR3. The germline CDR1 and CDR2 sequences are SGHAT and FQDESV (reference sequence). The CDR3 bases are TGTGCCAGCGCCCCCGGCAGGCGCACCCAAGAGACCCAGTACTTC. This sequence encodes CASAPGRRTQETQYF.

The chain joins TRBV19 to TRBJ2-7; 10 nucleotides match TRBD1. The V gene's germline CDR1 is LNHDA and CDR2 SQIVND (reference sequence). The CDR3 consists of 14 residues. The V gene end was trimmed by 10 bases and the J gene end by 1 base; junction bases not matched to a gene: 7. The CDR3 is CAISSDRGSYEQYF. Written as DNA, the CDR3 is TGTGCCATCAGTTCGGACAGGGGGTCCTACGAGCAGTACTTC.